This T cell receptor beta chain was obtained from a study of response to subunit inactivated influenza vaccine. Study results and caveats: Each seasonal influenza vaccination recruits few new T cells, the authors suggested.

This clonotype was detected a few times. The antigen is undetermined. Via MiXCR, TCRdb re-called the RT-PCR reads, giving one row per CDR3 protein. The sample lists around 580,000 distinct CDR3 sequences, about an eighth occurring once. CDR1 is SEHNR and CDR2 is FQNEAQ in the germline V gene (reference sequence). V shed 0 bases, J shed 2 bases, and the junction held 7 bases outside the gene matches. This CDR3 has 17 residues. The chain carries TRBV7-9 and TRBJ2-7; 10 nucleotides agree with TRBD2. The material was PBMCs from blood, obtained on the day of vaccination. This clonotype originated in a man aged 50 to 60 who received an inactivated influenza vaccine. The CDR3 here is CASSLALAGRPTYEQYF. The CDR3 region has the DNA TGTGCCAGCAGCTTAGCACTAGCGGGGAGACCCACCTACGAGCAGTACTTC.